This T cell receptor (beta chain) emerged from a study of blood T cell repertoires in COVID-19. Study-level information: The United States, Italy and Spain supplied acute and convalescent COVID-19 samples. T cells, B-cell-depleted T cells, or PBMCs supplied cDNA or gDNA.

Recruited during active infection, patients (from Seattle) were subsequently followed longitudinally. Per the study methods: Amplification from reference gene primers served as the basis for estimated nucleated cell counts. Using immunoSEQ multiplex PCR, the repertoire was profiled, and TCRdb retains in-frame clones only, with some absent. The V and J calls and the clone size are those of that table, but D and trimming were determined from the DNA. The profile shows approximately 170,000 clones, about 90% of them singletons. Source material: peripheral blood. The receptor's source is a woman aged 60-75 years with COVID-19, enrolled during active disease.

CDR3 bases: TGTGCCAGCAGCTCGACTAGCGGGAGCGGGATTGAGCAGTTCTTC. This sequence encodes CASSSTSGSGIEQFF. The chain is built from TRBV11-2 and TRBJ2-1, with TRBD2 identical over 12 bases. CDR3 length equals 15 residues. CDR1 is SGHAT and CDR2 is FQNNGV in the germline V gene. The J segment lost 9 bases and the V segment lost 4 bases, leaving 7 bases of the junction unmatched.